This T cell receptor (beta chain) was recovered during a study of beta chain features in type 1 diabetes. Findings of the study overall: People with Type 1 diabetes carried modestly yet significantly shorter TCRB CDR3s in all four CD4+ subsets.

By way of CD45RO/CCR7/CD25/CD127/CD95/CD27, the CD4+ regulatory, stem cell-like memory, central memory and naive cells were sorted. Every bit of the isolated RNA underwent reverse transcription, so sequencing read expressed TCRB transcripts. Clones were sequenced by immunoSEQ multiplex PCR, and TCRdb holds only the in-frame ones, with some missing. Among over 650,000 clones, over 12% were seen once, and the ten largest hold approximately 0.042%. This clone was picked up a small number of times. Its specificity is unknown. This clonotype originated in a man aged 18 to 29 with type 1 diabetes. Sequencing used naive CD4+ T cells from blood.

CDR3 amino acids: CATSSARGGYTF. For the CDR3, the DNA is TGTGCCACCAGCAGCGCGCGGGGAGGCTACACCTTC. This rearrangement joins TRBV15 to TRBJ1-2; D unclear. Trimming took off 3 bases at V and 8 bases at J, with 10 bases between the two ends. This CDR3 has 12 residues. Germline V gene lookup returns CDR1 LNHNV and CDR2 YYDKDF (reference sequence).